This T cell receptor (beta chain) was observed in a study of preoperative IRX-2 immunotherapy in early breast cancer (dated by TCRdb to about 2019). The sample's treatment or condition label, in plain terms: preoperative locoregional IRX-2 cytokine immunotherapy. The samples were obtained from a phase Ib study in which preoperative, locoregional IRX-2 cytokine immunotherapy intended to prime immune responses was tested. Donors were patients with early-stage breast cancer who received IRX-2 before surgery. The CDR3 numbers 13 residues from cysteine through phenylalanine. The read is trimmed to its CDR3 DNA, 39 bases read in frame from base 1. CDR1 and CDR2 were assigned from the germline V gene (reference sequence) as LNHDA and SQIVND. V is clipped by 5 bases and J by 6 bases, and the sequence between their germline boundaries is 8 bases long. Libraries were built with the immunoSEQ multiplex PCR assay. TCRdb provides this immuneACCESS table in a form limited to in-frame rearrangements. Some clones are lacking; in checked studies, under half of them reflect an unresolved V gene, and why the rest are absent is not known. The sample table shows more than 20,000 clones, and around four fifths are seen once. Of the sample, over 1% falls within the top ten clones.

Note on this clone: Its specific antigen is unknown. No much larger clone is present one base from it, and per-base qualities are unavailable.

The receptor was isolated from a human donor with breast cancer. The material was lymph node tissue, obtained after IRX-2 immunotherapy. The receptor chain draws on TRBV19 and TRBJ1-6, with the D gene not confidently named. The sequenced DNA is TGTGCCAGTAGTTCCCAGCTTAATTCACCCCTCCACTTT. This gives the protein CASSSQLNSPLHF.